This TCR beta chain was captured in a study of blood T cells in healthy people across ages. Caucasian individuals from Russia who were healthy and aged about 6 to 95 acted as donors. This CDR3 spans 12 amino acids. Germline assignment: CDR1 SNHLY and CDR2 FYNNEI. Deletions cut 6 bases from V and 13 bases from J, with 16 bases between. Sample-barcoded 5' priming and a J-beta primer mix drove a second PCR of about 7 to 12 cycles. TCRdb re-derived calls from the 5' RACE reads in MiXCR, one entry per CDR3 protein. The profile shows over a million distinct CDR3 sequences, roughly 40% of them singletons. V is TRBV2 and J is TRBJ2-4; tentatively, D is TRBD1 or TRBD2 (5 bases each). This TCR was recovered from a woman aged 18 to 35 in good health. Sequencing was carried out using blood. The CDR3 DNA is TGTGCCAGCAGGGAGGACATCTATGAGCAGTACTTC. Its translation: CASREDIYEQYF. Supplemented by reference TRBV2 and TRBJ2-4, the full variable domain reads EPEVTQTPSHQVTQMGQEVILRCVPISNHLYFYWYRQILGQKVEFLVSFYNNEISEKSEIFDDQFSVERPDGSNFTLKIRSTKLEDSAMYFCASREDIYEQYFGAGTRLSVL.